One and the same sample provided the 6 T cell receptor beta chains below, sequenced in a study of cytotoxic CD8 clonotypes in ibrutinib-treated CLL. Here immunoSEQ multiplex PCR was the method, and the copy in TCRdb shows in-frame clones only, minus some. Found here are some 160,000 clones, more than 65% of them singletons; the top ten hold roughly 1.9%. The sample in question was PBMCs, obtained after 12 months of ibrutinib treatment. All receptors derive from a human donor with chronic lymphocytic leukemia.

V usage is TRBV7-2 and J usage is TRBJ2-1, with 9 bases identical to TRBD2. The CDR3 has 15 amino acids. Trimming at V came to 5 bases and at J to 3 bases, leaving 5 bases not matched to a gene. Germline V CDR1 and CDR2: SGHTA, FQGNSA. Here the CDR3 reads CASSQQTSGYNEQFF. The CDR3 DNA reads as TGTGCCAGCAGCCAACAGACTAGCGGCTACAATGAGCAGTTCTTC.

V is TRBV6-4 and J is TRBJ2-1; D uncertain. Germline V gives CDR1 MRHNA, CDR2 SNTAGT. V lost 0 bases, J lost 9 bases, and 9 bases lay in between. This CDR3 has 13 amino acids. This CDR3 reads CASSDSRFGEQFF. The CDR3 DNA reads TGTGCCAGCAGTGACTCTAGGTTCGGTGAGCAGTTCTTC.

The gene calls are TRBV7-7 and TRBJ2-2, with TRBD1 as a possible D gene (7 bases). From germline, CDR1 is SSHAT and CDR2 FNYEAQ (reference sequence). The CDR3 runs to 14 residues. The CDR3 nucleotides read TGTGCTAGCGGCCGGGACAGATACACCGGGGAGCTGTTTTTT. It codes for CASGRDRYTGELFF.

The rearrangement uses TRBV28 and TRBJ2-7; D is perhaps TRBD1 (6 bases). V lost 7 bases to trimming and J lost 0 bases, with 13 bases between them. Germline loops: CDR1 MDHEN, CDR2 SYDVKM. The CDR3 consists of 14 residues. CDR3 sequence reads: CASKQQGPSYEQYF. DNA for the CDR3: TGTGCCAGCAAACAACAGGGCCCCTCCTACGAGCAGTACTTC.

This chain uses TRBV7-2 with TRBJ1-5; no clear D. Trimming pared 5 bases from V and 2 bases from J, leaving 10 bases between. Germline loops: CDR1 SGHTA, CDR2 FQGNSA. CDR3 length: 14 residues. As DNA, the CDR3 is TGTGCCAGCAGCCTATGGGTGGGCAATCAGCCCCAGCATTTT. Its translation: CASSLWVGNQPQHF.

V usage is TRBV7-2 and J usage is TRBJ2-7; D remains unclear. This CDR3 comprises 12 residues. Germline CDR1 is SGHTA and CDR2 is FQGNSA. V lost 2 bases and J 4 bases, leaving 6 bases between the germline ends. The CDR3 sequence: CASSLNIYEQYF. The CDR3 DNA reads as TGTGCCAGCAGCTTAAATATTTACGAGCAGTACTTC.